This is a list of T cell receptor beta chains from one sample in a study of early T cells in non-severe SARS-CoV-2 infection. TCRdb called the 5' RACE reads again in MiXCR, with one record for every CDR3 protein. The table records 80,000 to 100,000 distinct CDR3 sequences, about 10% of them present only once. The specimen comprised whole blood, sampled at baseline. These receptors were obtained from an adult who was a healthcare worker with PCR-confirmed SARS-CoV-2 infection or an uninfected control (not recorded which). The conserved cysteine and the conserved F or W are not part of the CDR3 here.

V gene: TRBV7-2
CDR3 protein: ASSRGQEEKLF

V gene: TRBV23-1
CDR3 protein: ASSPDRETNEQC

V gene: TRBV6-6
CDR3 protein: ASSYSYLAENYEQY

V gene: TRBV6-2/TRBV6-3
CDR3 protein: ASSLPPAGEETQY

V gene: TRBV12-3/TRBV12-4
CDR3 protein: ASRSGSIVDTQY

V gene: TRBV7-8
CDR3 protein: ASSLEASTPF

V gene: TRBV12-3/TRBV12-4
CDR3 protein: ASRLPGQGYEQY

V gene: TRBV18
CDR3 protein: ASSIRGQETQY

V gene: TRBV12-3/TRBV12-4
CDR3 protein: ASSLDLEHYEQY

V gene: TRBV19
CDR3 protein: ASSTRDSGSPLH

V gene: TRBV11-2
CDR3 protein: ASSPNRARGNEQF

V gene: TRBV7-2
CDR3 protein: ASTRDRSTDTQY

V gene: TRBV2
CDR3 protein: ASSEAGAFGNEQF

V gene: TRBV6-2/TRBV6-3
CDR3 protein: ASRALRDRVYEQY

V gene: TRBV2
CDR3 protein: ASSETGYDEQF

V gene: TRBV5-1
CDR3 protein: ASSLRQGASEQF

V gene: TRBV29-1
CDR3 protein: SAQQSVSTDTQY

V gene: TRBV20-1
CDR3 protein: SASRGGAGQPQH

V gene: TRBV5-5
CDR3 protein: ASSFYLKQETQY

V gene: TRBV20-1
CDR3 protein: SALDSSYEQY

V gene: TRBV29-1
CDR3 protein: SVGTGVGTEAF

V gene: TRBV4-1
CDR3 protein: ASSPSRGGTEAF

V gene: TRBV20-1
CDR3 protein: SARDASGRGSRETQY

V gene: TRBV7-2
CDR3 protein: ASSLPEGAATNEKLF

V gene: TRBV20-1
CDR3 protein: SASGKGYDNEQF

V gene: TRBV5-4
CDR3 protein: ASSRRGIDSPLH

V gene: TRBV10-3
CDR3 protein: ATRPRGRMAGDEQF

V gene: TRBV11-2
CDR3 protein: ASSYSRGELF

V gene: TRBV7-2
CDR3 protein: ASSPGGYTGELF

V gene: TRBV7-9
CDR3 protein: ASSLEGVGTENEKLF

V gene: TRBV7-9
CDR3 protein: ASSLLGTETQY

V gene: TRBV5-1
CDR3 protein: ASNTGGYTEAF

V gene: TRBV5-5
CDR3 protein: ASIRRPDMNTEAF

V gene: TRBV19
CDR3 protein: ASSPTGLANNEQF

V gene: TRBV11-1
CDR3 protein: ASSSTHGGGGDEQY

V gene: TRBV6-6
CDR3 protein: ASSYYGQGQGNTIY

V gene: TRBV3-1
CDR3 protein: ASSQGSEQY

V gene: TRBV7-3
CDR3 protein: ASSVDATSGGTDTQY

V gene: TRBV5-1
CDR3 protein: ASSPGDRAVLNGYT

V gene: TRBV5-1
CDR3 protein: ASSLSAGRGTEAF

V gene: TRBV13
CDR3 protein: ASSLEGLGSVDTEAF

V gene: TRBV5-4
CDR3 protein: ASSLEMNYEQY

V gene: TRBV3-1
CDR3 protein: ASSLNTRPGTQGVEQY

V gene: TRBV2
CDR3 protein: ASRTGMGSTDTQY

V gene: TRBV5-1
CDR3 protein: ASSAETGGEGKLF

V gene: TRBV13
CDR3 protein: ASSPRGTGIPSGVLT

V gene: TRBV11-3
CDR3 protein: ASSLVASRDTDTQY

V gene: TRBV5-6
CDR3 protein: ASSLTGQKNTEAF

V gene: TRBV24-1
CDR3 protein: ATSDAGTGAEDEQF

V gene: TRBV20-1
CDR3 protein: SAPPFSGRVETQY

V gene: TRBV6-6
CDR3 protein: ASRHTENTGELF

V gene: TRBV20-1
CDR3 protein: SARGGRQGIQPQH

V gene: TRBV20-1
CDR3 protein: SVMGQSIHSPLH